This T cell receptor beta chain was retrieved from a study of cytomegalovirus exposure and HLA in healthy donors. In the study overall: HLA-typed donors were the source of 86 million or so unique TCRs held in an early data release.

Study findings and constraints: Rare sequences made up most TCRs, while some public TCRs were found in many donors.

V lost 1 base and J lost 4, with 10 bases in between. The CDR3 loop spans 14 amino acids. Germline loops: CDR1 LNHNV, CDR2 YYDKDF (reference sequence). On this clone itself: What it recognizes is unknown.

PCR used 60 Vbeta primers and 13 Jbeta primers. TCRdb keeps only in-frame clones here, not all; method: immunoSEQ multiplex PCR. The sample contains tens of thousands of clones, 60% to 80% of which appear only once. This clonotype was sampled from a woman in her thirties in good health and CMV-seropositive. The rearrangement uses TRBV15 and TRBJ2-5; D might be TRBD1 (5 bases). The sequenced sample was PBMCs. The CDR3 nucleotides are TGTGCCACCAGCAGAGTAAGGGGTCCAGAGACCCAGTACTTC. Protein product: CATSRVRGPETQYF.